This entry lists 13 T cell receptor beta chains sequenced from one sample in a study of spatial heterogeneity in lung cancer. Using its own MiXCR run on the 5' RACE reads, TCRdb lists one record per CDR3 protein. The sample lists fewer than 6,000 distinct CDR3 sequences, approximately 4.9% occurring once. Study-level findings and limits: The number of expanded tumor alpha and beta chains correlated with mutation number.

Their antigens are not known. The time point was: sample taken at primary tumor resection. The sample in question was lung tumor tissue, obtained at surgery. The receptors originated from a male donor with early-stage non-small cell lung cancer.

This clonotype was observed at least ten times. The chain couples TRBV7-2 to TRBJ1-1; no definite D call. This CDR3 is 14 amino acids long. V was shortened by 1 base and J by 8 bases, with 14 bases between the two germline ends. From germline, CDR1 is SGHTA and CDR2 FQGNSA. In DNA, the CDR3 is TGTGCCAGCAGCTTAGGGGGAGCAGCCAAAGAAGCTTTCTTT. Protein: CASSLGGAAKEAFF. Complete variable domain (other parts from reference TRBV7-2 and TRBJ1-1): GAGVSQSPSNKVTEKGKDVELRCDPISGHTALYWYRQSLGQGLEFLIYFQGNSAPDKSGLPSDRFSAERTGGSVSTLTIQRTQQEDSAVYLCASSLGGAAKEAFFGQGTRLTVV.

By sample fraction, this clonotype is medium-sized. The gene calls are TRBV6-5 and TRBJ1-5, with D perhaps TRBD1 (5 bases). This CDR3 has 14 residues. Deletions cut 2 bases from V and 5 bases from J, with 10 bases between. CDR1 is MNHEY, CDR2 SVGAGI, per germline. CDR3 in DNA: TGTGCCAGCAGTTACCTGGGGGGAGATCAGCCCCAGCATTTT. This encodes CASSYLGGDQPQHF.

The genes are TRBV12-3 or TRBV12-4 and TRBJ2-7; TRBD2 aligns across 15 bases. V lost 6 bases to trimming and J lost 0 bases; unmatched junction nucleotides: 9. The CDR3 contains 18 residues. The CDR3 sequence: CASSRGLAGGPSSYEQYF. In DNA form, the CDR3 reads TGTGCCAGCAGCCGAGGACTAGCGGGGGGGCCAAGCTCCTACGAGCAGTACTTC.

This clonotype was recorded many times. The V gene is TRBV5-4, the J gene TRBJ2-7; D could derive from TRBD1 or TRBD2 (5 bases each). V lost 3 bases and J lost 2, with 12 bases in between. CDR1 is SGHNT and CDR2 is YYREEE in the germline V gene (reference sequence). This CDR3 contains 14 residues. The CDR3 nucleotides are TGTGCCAGCAGCTCCCGGGACGGCGCCTACGAGCAGTACTTC. Encoded protein: CASSSRDGAYEQYF.

Within the sample, this clonotype is medium-sized. The chain has TRBV6-5 and TRBJ1-2, with unresolved D. Trimming left V 2 bases short and J 5 bases short, with 12 bases between. Germline V CDR1 and CDR2: MNHEY, SVGAGI. CDR3 length: 14 amino acids. The CDR3 DNA sequence: TGTGCCAGCAGTTACGTTGGCAGTTCTTATGGCTACACCTTC. Residues: CASSYVGSSYGYTF.

In this sample, this clonotype turned up many times. V gene TRBV4-1 combines with J gene TRBJ2-5; possibly TRBD2 for D (5 bases). In germline, CDR1 is MGHRA, CDR2 YSYEKL. The CDR3 consists of 15 residues. Deletions cut 8 bases from V and 1 base from J, with 17 bases between. The CDR3 bases are TGCGCCAGCCGAAGAGGGAACGCAGGCCAAGAGACCCAGTACTTC. It yields the protein CASRRGNAGQETQYF.

This clonotype was observed a handful of times. The chain employs TRBV6-1 and TRBJ2-1, with D perhaps being TRBD1 or TRBD2 (6 bases each). Germline assignment: CDR1 MNHNS and CDR2 SASEGT. The CDR3 is 15 amino acids. Trimming removed 5 bases at V and 3 bases at J, with 14 bases between. Written as DNA, the CDR3 is TGTGCCAGCAGTCCGGGGGCCGTTTACTACAATGAGCAGTTCTTC. Amino acid sequence: CASSPGAVYYNEQFF.

This clonotype was detected only a few times. The chain has TRBV18 and TRBJ2-7; 7 nucleotides line up with TRBD1. This CDR3 is built from 15 residues. Trimming took 0 bases from V and 4 from J; bases not matched to a gene: 6. Per the germline V gene, CDR1 is KGHSH and CDR2 is LQKENI. The CDR3 region has the DNA TGTGCCAGCTCACCACCAGACAGGGTATCGTACGAGCAGTACTTC. It specifies CASSPPDRVSYEQYF.

This clonotype was counted ten times or more. CDR3 sequence: CASTGLISTDTQYF. DNA of the CDR3: TGCGCCAGCACAGGGTTAATAAGCACAGATACGCAGTATTTT. J is TRBJ2-3 and V is TRBV5-1, with D possibly TRBD1 on 5 matching bases. V was cut by 6 bases and J by 0 bases, with 11 bases left in between. This CDR3 region has 14 residues. The germline CDR1 and CDR2 sequences are SGHRS and YFSETQ.

This clonotype qualifies as large. This chain links TRBV27 with TRBJ2-3, with TRBD2 identical over 7 bases. In germline, CDR1 is MNHEY, CDR2 SMNVEV (reference sequence). The CDR3 loop spans 15 amino acids. V dropped 6 bases and J dropped 4; count of bases not matched to a gene: 10. The CDR3 bases are TGTGCCAGCAGCCCTCCGCGGGAGACGCCAGATACGCAGTATTTT. It translates to CASSPPRETPDTQYF.

This clonotype rates as medium-sized. This rearrangement joins TRBV7-2 to TRBJ1-3; 9 nucleotides match TRBD1. J was trimmed by 2 bases and V by 4 bases; bases with no gene match: 3. CDR1 and CDR2 (germline): SGHTA, FQGNSA. The CDR3 sequence is 15 residues long. CDR3 in DNA: TGTGCCAGCAGCTGGGACAGGGTTACTGGAAACACCATATATTTT. Translated: CASSWDRVTGNTIYF.

The gene calls are TRBV5-1 and TRBJ2-1; 7 bases fit TRBD2. The V gene end was trimmed by 4 bases and the J gene end by 0 bases; junction bases not matched to a gene: 4. This CDR3 is 15 amino acids long. Germline CDR1 is SGHRS and CDR2 is YFSETQ. The CDR3 bases are TGCGCCAGCAGCACCGGCGGGAGCTCCTACAATGAGCAGTTCTTC. It encodes CASSTGGSSYNEQFF.

This clonotype was counted many times. The chain combines TRBV2 with TRBJ2-7, with D uncertain. CDR1 and CDR2 from the germline V gene are SNHLY and FYNNEI. The CDR3 length is 15 residues. The V end was cut by 4 bases, the J end by 5 bases, with 18 bases between. The CDR3 coding sequence is TGTGCCAGCAGTGCCGACCGGTTCGGAGACGACGAGCAGTACTTC. This translates into CASSADRFGDDEQYF.